This TCR beta chain appears in the sequencing data of a study of post-analysis software for immune sequencing data (dated by TCRdb to 2015 to 2017). In terms of the full investigation: Disease courses on record covered relapsing-remitting, secondary progressive and progressive-relapsing multiple sclerosis, though some patients had no subtype annotation. The patient repertoires were compared against around 11 previously published healthy control repertoires obtained from donors aged roughly 6 to 26 years. A subset of samples was prepared in parallel using single-end sample barcoding, then pooled and co-amplified after Illumina adapter ligation.

To demonstrate the VDJtools post-analysis software, TCR beta repertoires were profiled from the peripheral blood of 10 to 15 young patients with multiple sclerosis. The multiple sclerosis patients were children and adolescents between roughly 6 and 16 years of age. What the study reported, not specific to this receptor: Strong co-clustering of samples prepared in the same batch was shown by direct clustering with F measure, prompting a batch-effect correction. Multiple sclerosis patients had significantly lower normalized Chao1 diversity than controls, a result that suggests substantial peripheral T-cell clonal expansion. The control group was slightly older than the multiple sclerosis patient group.

Library prep was done by PCR. Sequencing was carried out with an Illumina HiSeq 2500. To reduce PCR and sequencing biases, unique molecular identifiers were incorporated into the TCR beta cDNA libraries. Every 1 to 10 million input T cells yielded roughly 500,000 cDNA molecules, meaning each molecule approximated one T cell. The patient libraries were prepared and sequenced with the same protocol used for the earlier healthy control dataset. Samples belonging to the same batch were prepared together, multiplexed and sequenced on a shared HiSeq lane. In the source study's methods: Raw barcoded reads were processed with MIGEC, discarding single-read molecular identifier groups before consensus assembly and CDR3 extraction. VDJtools was used for post-analysis of the clonotype tables, with diversity normalized by down-sampling every dataset to the smallest sample size. In repertoire overlap clustering, CDR3 amino acid sequences, but not nucleotide sequences, were matched to correct batch-related cross-sample contamination. TCRdb redid the processing of the public reads, applying fastp at Q25 and MiXCR, and retained in-frame beta chains. Identical CDR3 protein sequences are pooled into one entry, listed with their most common genes and DNA. These V and J calls rely on TCRdb rather than the paper's analysis. This sample has a few hundred thousand distinct CDR3 sequences in its table, and 30% to 45% of those were observed once. The biggest ten clones account for 4% to 6% of the sample.

This clonotype was seen a handful of times. Its specific antigen is unknown. No base quality values were provided; no much bigger clone lies one nucleotide off. This receptor was identified in a girl aged 10-17 years with multiple sclerosis. Sample: blood.

The CDR3 corresponds to CASRGGGGNQPQHF. The DNA reads as follows: TGTGCCAGCAGAGGAGGAGGGGGAAATCAGCCCCAGCATTTT. The V gene is TRBV3-1 and the J gene is TRBJ1-5, and perhaps TRBD1 as D gene, on 6 matching bases. Cut back by 6 bases and 4 bases, the V and J ends lie 13 bases apart. CDR1 and CDR2 are drawn from the germline V gene (reference sequence): LGHDT, YNNKEL. From its cysteine to its phenylalanine, the CDR3 spans 14 amino acids. Only the CDR3 portion is preserved as DNA: 42 bases, with reading frame beginning at the first base.